The source of this T cell receptor (beta chain) is a study of identical twins. One entry per CDR3 protein, called by TCRdb with MiXCR from the 5' RACE reads. The data show some 1,600,000 distinct CDR3 sequences, 25% to 35% seen once. Study-wide results and caveats: A cross-sectional statistical analysis, not follow-up of the same donors, supported the conclusions. High-abundance cord blood beta clonotypes had fewer insertions; memory repertoires showed none.

The trim removed 4 bases at V and 3 bases at J, leaving 10 bases unmatched. CDR1 and CDR2 from the germline V gene are SGHRS and YFSETQ. The CDR3 extends over 16 amino acids. With regard to this clonotype: The antigen remains unidentified.

Healthy Caucasians, and only they, were the donors. The receptor was derived from a newborn girl in good health. The chain joins TRBV5-1 to TRBJ2-3; 8 nucleotides line up with TRBD2. Sequencing was performed on cord blood. CDR3 sequence: CASSTNGLAGTDTQYF. The CDR3 region has the DNA TGCGCCAGCAGCACAAATGGACTAGCTGGGACAGATACGCAGTATTTT.